This section outlines one T cell receptor (beta chain) sequence together with its context. This clonotype appeared many times. Which antigen it targets is not known. A much larger clone differs by one base, so this may be a read error. What the time point label conveys for this sample: newly diagnosed GD, antithyroid drugs for less than 3 months. For both TCR sequencing and RNA sequencing, RNA was extracted from PBMCs in TRIzol. Graves' disease was diagnosed according to American Thyroid Association guidelines. Patients for the study were recruited at an endocrinology department in Xi'an, China. Each patient gave roughly 10 milliliters of peripheral blood, collected in an EDTA anticoagulant tube. Ficoll Paque Plus density gradient separation was used to isolate PBMCs, and no further T cell sorting was performed. An Agilent 2100 Bioanalyzer and agarose gel were used to check RNA quality, and a NanoDrop 2000 was used to measure RNA concentration.

Library prep was done by multiplex PCR. Sequencing relied on an Illumina HiSeq 4000. CDR3 regions were amplified by Arm-PCR with iRepertoire HTBI primers to construct TCR beta libraries. PCR products were gel purified before sequencing. Per the source publication's procedure: Gene usage analysis of CDR3 amino acid clonotypes relied on the approximately 60 TRBV and 12 to 15 TRBJ segments identified across samples. COPE and FqMerger were used to merge filtered high-quality paired reads into contigs. Contigs were aligned with BLAST to IMGT TRBV, TRBD and TRBJ reference genes, and CDR3 was defined per IMGT. Any clonotype with a frequency above 0.1% was classified as a highly expanded clone. Shannon entropy was used to measure repertoire diversity, and the Gini coefficient was used to measure V-J evenness. Public clonotypes were defined as clonotypes shared by more than one individual. TCRdb reran the public reads through fastp at Q25 and MiXCR, keeping productive beta chains. Every distinct CDR3 protein forms one entry, paired with its most common genes and DNA. These V and J calls originate from TCRdb's pipeline instead of the authors' own analysis. A total of 350,000 to 550,000 distinct CDR3 sequences appear in this sample, about 16% of them only once. 16% of the sample goes to the ten largest clones.

The entry originates in a study of regulatory T cells in long-lasting Graves disease (dated by TCRdb to 2020 to 2022). For context, the study as a whole: Newly diagnosed Graves' disease patients had taken antithyroid drugs for less than 3 months. This study used TCR sequencing and RNA sequencing of peripheral blood to compare persistent Graves' disease patients against newly diagnosed Graves' disease patients. The study took place in China and was registered as a clinical trial. A total of around 35 samples were covered by TCR sequencing, comprising some 13 persistent and around 20 newly diagnosed Graves' disease patients. Here is what the overall study found, with its caveats: Preferential use of TRBV28, TRBJ1-2 and TRBJ2-5 was observed in persistent disease, whereas TRBV20-1 and TRBJ2-1 were favored in newly diagnosed disease. Only the TCR beta chain was sequenced and analyzed. Persistent patients shared more public clonotypes among themselves (around 3,000) than newly diagnosed patients did (roughly 920). The authors noted that the small sample size was a limitation that may lower accuracy. Peripheral blood alone was examined, since thyroid tissue, which constituted the primary lesion, could not be accessed. Compared with newly diagnosed patients, patients with persistent Graves' disease had lower TCR Shannon entropy and fewer highly expanded clones, which suggests clonal expansion.

From its cysteine to its phenylalanine, the CDR3 spans 11 amino acids. The retained sequence is limited to the CDR3, 33 bases, with the frame set at the first base. V is reduced by 3 bases and J by 7 bases, leaving a spacing of 6 bases between them. The germline V gene (reference sequence) gives CDR1 as LNHNV and CDR2 as YYDKDF. This sample also appeared in a second study, on T cells in Graves' hyperthyroidism and ophthalmopathy. As noted in the second study: Stable Graves' hyperthyroidism was defined as no progression to ophthalmopathy during 18 months of follow-up. Hyperthyroidism patients were newly diagnosed, with disease duration under 2 months, and aged 18 to 65 years. The study excluded patients with uncontrolled infections, other autoimmune diseases, pregnancy or lactation. Diagnoses were established on the basis of clinical symptoms, serum thyroxine and TRAb, thyroid ultrasound, and orbital computed tomography. The TCR CDR3 was subjected to a first round of RT-PCR using the HTBI primer set and the Qiagen OneStep RT-PCR kit. Most expanded thyroid clonotypes (frequency above 0.001) were also detected in blood, a finding suggesting that blood repertoires may reflect thyroid immune responses. Ophthalmopathy was separated from stable hyperthyroidism by a 13 V-J signature model, with 87.88% sensitivity and just over 81% specificity obtained in cross-validation and 80%/75% obtained in testing. In validation, the model predicted progression to ophthalmopathy a median of approximately 6.6 months before onset, with over 60% sensitivity and about 75% specificity. To identify distinguishing TCR V-J signatures, a discovery cohort of around 100 patients was used, comprising 40 to 45 with Graves' ophthalmopathy and some 60 with stable Graves' hyperthyroidism. An independent validation cohort of fewer than 20 hyperthyroidism patients and about 15 patients who later progressed to ophthalmopathy tested prospective prediction of ophthalmopathy. The roughly 90 discovery patients were divided at random into training and test sets in a 7:3 ratio. The study also compared thyroid tissue and blood T-cell repertoires from roughly 6 Graves' hyperthyroidism patients. Once sampling was done, hyperthyroidism patients were given methimazole at a starting dose of 30 mg daily, whereas ophthalmopathy patients were given high-dose intravenous methylprednisolone. A second multiplex PCR round built the libraries, followed by size selection and purification. Libraries were sequenced paired-end with 100 bp reads on an Illumina HiSeq2000. Raw data were processed with SOAPnuke, discarding reads with adapters, uncalled bases, mean Phred below 15, or no exact constant-primer or identifier match. High-quality paired reads were merged with COPE v1.2.5, and unique nucleotide sequences were defined as clonotypes. MiTCR v1.1 was used to align clonotypes to the IMGT TRBV, TRBD and TRBJ reference segments. Only V-J combinations with frequency above 0.0001, covering about 99% of repertoires, were analysed. A TCS score was defined as the ratio of F50 (clonal expansion) to E x V (chaos), with BLOSUM62-based TCRdist applied between CDR3 peptides within each V-J. Welch's t-statistics and random forest reduced fewer than 600 V-J features to roughly 13, which were used in a naive Bayes classifier (R e1071). No statistical method was used to fix the sample size in advance, and group allocation was not hidden from the investigators. The paper reports TCR Vbeta CDR3 sequencing of over 120 peripheral blood samples: some 44 ophthalmopathy, around 80 hyperthyroidism and some 17 progressor patients.

Source: peripheral blood mononuclear cells (PBMCs), taken at new diagnosis, from a patient treated with antithyroid drugs. The chain is assembled from TRBV15 and TRBJ1-1; confidence is insufficient to name the D gene. The receptor was derived from a woman aged 25 to 39 with Graves disease. Donor details come from another sample of the same person, matched by shared clones. The sequence in DNA is TGTGCCACCAGCAGGGACGGTGAAGCTTTCTTT. Its translation reads: CATSRDGEAFF.